Listed below are T cell receptor beta chains from one sample, sequenced in a study of T cells after yellow fever vaccination. TCRdb processed the 5' RACE reads anew with MiXCR; each CDR3 protein has one entry. Of about 260,000 distinct CDR3 sequences in the sample, over 3% were seen once. The sample here was PBMCs, taken 15 days after the yellow fever booster vaccination. Source of these receptors: a man younger than 35 who received the YFV17D yellow fever vaccine. Both conserved end residues are part of each CDR3. A D gene is named only where the DNA matches it firmly. Clone size is not always given. Where it is, it says once, few, many or a class for expanded clones.

d_call	clone_size	v_call	j_call	cdr3_nt	cdr3_aa
-	many	TRBV3-1	TRBJ2-1	TGTGCCAGCAGCCAGGGGACAGCGGGTTACAATGAGCAGTTCTTC	CASSQGTAGYNEQFF
-	many	TRBV12-3/TRBV12-4	TRBJ1-2	TGTGCCAGCAGCCGAGGGACCCTGTACGGCTACACCTTC	CASSRGTLYGYTF
TRBD2	many	TRBV7-9	TRBJ2-3	TGTGCCAGCAGCACCGCGGGGGGCCCAGATACGCAGTATTTT	CASSTAGGPDTQYF
TRBD1	many	TRBV20-1	TRBJ1-4	TGCAGTGCTAGACAGGGGGCTGCTAATGAAAAACTGTTTTTT	CSARQGAANEKLFF
-	many	TRBV12-3/TRBV12-4	TRBJ1-1	TGTGCCAGCAGGCTTGACTCGGAGGGGGAAGCTTTCTTT	CASRLDSEGEAFF
-	many	TRBV6-1	TRBJ1-2	TGTGCCAGCAGTGAAGATTCCACAGGGCGCGGCTACACCTTC	CASSEDSTGRGYTF
TRBD2	-	TRBV12-3/TRBV12-4	TRBJ2-1	TGTGCCAGCAGCCCCGGGAAGCGGGGGCCCTACAATGAGCAGTTCTTC	CASSPGKRGPYNEQFF
TRBD1	many	TRBV7-9	TRBJ2-7	TGTGCCAGCAGCTTGGGGACAGAGGTCGTCGAGCAGTACTTC	CASSLGTEVVEQYF
-	many	TRBV25-1	TRBJ2-5	TGTGCCAGCAGCAATCTCCGGGACAAGCCAGGGACCCAGTACTTC	CASSNLRDKPGTQYF
-	many	TRBV5-1	TRBJ1-6	TGCGCCAGCAGCCCCGAGGGCCAGGGAAATTCACCCCTCCACTTT	CASSPEGQGNSPLHF
-	many	TRBV6-6	TRBJ2-1	TGTGCCAGCACCTCCGCGGTGGGGGGGTTCTTC	CASTSAVGGFF
TRBD2	many	TRBV5-4	TRBJ2-3	TGTGCCAGCAGCTTGAACGGGGGGGCATCGGATACGCAGTATTTT	CASSLNGGASDTQYF
-	-	TRBV4-2	TRBJ1-2	TGTGCCAGCAGCCAAGAGGGGGGCGGCTATGGCTACACCTTC	CASSQEGGGYGYTF
-	many	TRBV6-6	TRBJ1-5	TGTGCCAGCACCACTCAGGGGTTTAGCAATCAGCCCCAGCATTTT	CASTTQGFSNQPQHF
TRBD2	-	TRBV6-4	TRBJ2-1	TGTGCCAGCAGTGACTTAGCGGGGGGCTCCTACAATGAGCAGTTCTTC	CASSDLAGGSYNEQFF
-	few	TRBV7-2	TRBJ2-7	TGTGCCAGCAGCCCCCAGGGGTCCTCCGACGAGCAGTACTTC	CASSPQGSSDEQYF
-	few	TRBV25-1	TRBJ2-3	TGTGCCAGCAGTGAATCCGGGTTGGATACGCAGTATTTT	CASSESGLDTQYF
TRBD1	-	TRBV7-2	TRBJ1-5	TGTGCCAGCAGCTTAGGAACAGGGGAGGGGGATCAGCCCCAGCATTTT	CASSLGTGEGDQPQHF
TRBD2	many	TRBV27	TRBJ2-3	TGTGCCAGCAGCGAAGCGGGGGGGCGTGCAGATACGCAGTATTTT	CASSEAGGRADTQYF
-	-	TRBV24-1	TRBJ2-3	TGTGCCACCAGTGATGAGGTCGGCACAGATACGCAGTATTTT	CATSDEVGTDTQYF
-	many	TRBV29-1	TRBJ1-2	TGCAGCGTTAAGGGGGGTGATAACTATGGCTACACCTTC	CSVKGGDNYGYTF
-	many	TRBV18	TRBJ1-1	TGTGCCAGCTCACCATTTAGGGGCACTGAAGCTTTCTTT	CASSPFRGTEAFF
TRBD1	many	TRBV24-1	TRBJ1-5	TGTGCCACCAGTGATGGGGACAGGAGGATGCATTTT	CATSDGDRRMHF
-	many	TRBV12-3/TRBV12-4	TRBJ2-2	TGTGCCAGCAGTTTAGGTCAGGGGGGGGGTAACACCGGGGAGCTGTTTTTT	CASSLGQGGGNTGELFF
-	many	TRBV29-1	TRBJ2-7	TGCAGCGTTGTACTGGAGGGTGGCACCTACGAGCAGTACTTC	CSVVLEGGTYEQYF
TRBD1	few	TRBV5-1	TRBJ2-7	TGCGCCAGCAGCTTGGAGGGGGCGAGCCACGAGCAGTACTTC	CASSLEGASHEQYF
TRBD2	many	TRBV7-3	TRBJ2-1	TGTGCCAGCAGCTTAGTTAGTAGCGGGGGTGGTGAGCAGTTCTTC	CASSLVSSGGGEQFF
-	many	TRBV25-1	TRBJ1-6	TGTGCCAGCAGGGAAGACCAAGCCGGGCCTATATCACCCCTCCACTTT	CASREDQAGPISPLHF
-	-	TRBV27	TRBJ1-6	TGTGCCAGCAGTGCCTCGGGTCTTAATTCACCCCTCCACTTT	CASSASGLNSPLHF
TRBD2	few	TRBV5-4	TRBJ2-5	TGTGCCAGCAGCTTGCTTAGCGGGGGGGCTGAGACCCAGTACTTC	CASSLLSGGAETQYF
-	many	TRBV4-2	TRBJ1-2	TGTGCCAGCAGCCAAGAAAACCGGGGGGCCTTTTGGGGTGGTGGCTACACCTTC	CASSQENRGAFWGGGYTF
-	many	TRBV7-6	TRBJ2-3	TGTGCCAGCAGCTTAGCGAGGATGCGCGGATACACAGATACGCAGTATTTT	CASSLARMRGYTDTQYF
-	many	TRBV29-1	TRBJ2-1	TGCAGCGCCCGGGACAACCCAAGCTCCTACAATGAGCAGTTCTTC	CSARDNPSSYNEQFF
TRBD2	many	TRBV7-8	TRBJ2-3	TGTGCCAGCAGCTTAGCGCACGGACTAGCGGGGGGGTATGTTACGCAGTATTTT	CASSLAHGLAGGYVTQYF
-	many	TRBV3-1	TRBJ2-7	TGTGCCAGCAGCCAAGGGGCGGGAATGGGCTACGAGCAGTACTTC	CASSQGAGMGYEQYF
TRBD1	many	TRBV5-1	TRBJ2-6	TGCGCCAGCGACAGGGACGGGACCTCTGGGGCCAACGTCCTGACTTTC	CASDRDGTSGANVLTF
TRBD1	many	TRBV24-1	TRBJ2-5	TGTGCCACCAGGACGACAGGGGCCCGGGAGACCCAGTACTTC	CATRTTGARETQYF